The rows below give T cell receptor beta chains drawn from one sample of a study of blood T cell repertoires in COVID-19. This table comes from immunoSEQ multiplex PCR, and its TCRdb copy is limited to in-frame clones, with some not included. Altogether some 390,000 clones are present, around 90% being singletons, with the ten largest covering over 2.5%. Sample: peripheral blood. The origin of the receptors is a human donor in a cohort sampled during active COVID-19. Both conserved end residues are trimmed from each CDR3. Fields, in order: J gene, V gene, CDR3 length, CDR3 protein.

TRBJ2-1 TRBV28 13 ASRGPGQVPNEQF
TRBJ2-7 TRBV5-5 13 ASSLARGVGYEQY
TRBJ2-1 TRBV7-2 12 ASSLQRGYNEQF
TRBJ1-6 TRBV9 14 ASSVGIGDHNSPLH
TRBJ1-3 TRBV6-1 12 ASSEAGLGNTIY
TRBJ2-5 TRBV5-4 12 ASSLTGEKETQY
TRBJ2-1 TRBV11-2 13 ASSLDRGPYNEQF
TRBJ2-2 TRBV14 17 ASSQDRPRGQGYTGELF
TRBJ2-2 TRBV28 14 ASSSPGLADTGELF
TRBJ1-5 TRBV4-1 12 ASSRTGGNQPQH
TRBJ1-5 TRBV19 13 ASSMSRRGNQPQH
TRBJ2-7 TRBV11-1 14 ASSPGTSGRMNEQY
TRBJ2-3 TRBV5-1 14 ASSFSSGGATDTQY
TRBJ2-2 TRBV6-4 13 ASSELAGVPGELF
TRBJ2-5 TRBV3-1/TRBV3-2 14 ASSHGTSGRRETQY
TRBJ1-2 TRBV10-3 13 AISESIEAIYGYT
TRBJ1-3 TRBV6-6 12 ASSYSADGNTIY
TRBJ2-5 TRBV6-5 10 ASGRDQETQY
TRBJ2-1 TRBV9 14 ASSARGTTTYNEQF
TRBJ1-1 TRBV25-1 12 ASSGGYLNTEAF
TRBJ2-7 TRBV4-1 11 ASSLGVVNEQY
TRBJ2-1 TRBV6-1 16 ASSGNPPRASGAGEQF
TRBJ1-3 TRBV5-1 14 ASSLDPTGAGNTIY
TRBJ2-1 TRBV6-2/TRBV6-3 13 ASSRTSGGLGEQF